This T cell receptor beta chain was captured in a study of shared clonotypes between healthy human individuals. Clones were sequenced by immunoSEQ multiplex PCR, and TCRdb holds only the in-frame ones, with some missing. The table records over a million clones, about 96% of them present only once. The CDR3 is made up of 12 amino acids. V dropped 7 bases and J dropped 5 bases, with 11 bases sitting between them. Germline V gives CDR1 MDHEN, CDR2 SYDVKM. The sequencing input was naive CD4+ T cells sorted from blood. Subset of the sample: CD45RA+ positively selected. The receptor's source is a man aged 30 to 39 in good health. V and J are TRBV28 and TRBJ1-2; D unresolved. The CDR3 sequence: CASTIPGYGYTF. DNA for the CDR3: TGTGCCAGCACCATCCCAGGTTATGGCTACACCTTC.